A single sample gave rise to the 10 T cell receptor beta chains below, sequenced in a study of cytomegalovirus exposure and HLA in healthy donors. Some clones are missing from TCRdb's copy, which holds only in-frame ones; the method was immunoSEQ multiplex PCR. The profile covers some 340,000 clones, with roughly 90% appearing a single time and approximately 1.1% taken by the ten largest. The sequencing sample was made of PBMCs. These receptors originate from a woman in her 30s in good health and CMV-seropositive.

This chain connects TRBV12-2 to TRBJ2-7; TRBD1, the table's D call, lacks a check against the DNA. TRBV12-2 is a recognized pseudogene. There are 15 residues in the CDR3. CDR3 sequence (DNA): TGTGCAAGTCGCCTATACGGACAGGGAGTCTACGAGCAGTACTTC. This sequence encodes CASRLYGQGVYEQYF.

The rearrangement links TRBV27 to TRBJ1-1; 10 bases align to TRBD1. J was trimmed by 3 bases and V by 5 bases; bases with no gene match: 6. The CDR3 has 15 residues. CDR1 and CDR2 from the germline V gene are MNHEY and SMNVEV (reference sequence). The CDR3 sequence: CASSGTGTGDTEAFF. As DNA, the CDR3 is TGTGCCAGCAGTGGGACCGGGACAGGGGACACTGAAGCTTTCTTT.

The J gene is TRBJ2-5, the V gene TRBV19; no firm D call. V was cut by 5 bases and J by 5 bases, with 12 bases left in between. Looked up from germline, CDR1 is LNHDA and CDR2 is SQIVND (reference sequence). CDR3 length equals 13 residues. The CDR3 DNA sequence: TGTGCCAGTAGTCAAGGTATAATGGAGACCCAGTACTTC. It specifies CASSQGIMETQYF.

The chain links TRBV6-5 to TRBJ1-1; no clear D gene. This CDR3 is built from 14 residues. The V end lost 2 bases, the J end lost 1 base, and 8 bases lay between the germline ends. The germline CDR1 and CDR2 sequences are MNHEY and SVGAGI. The CDR3 loop reads CASSYTTANTEAFF. DNA for the CDR3: TGTGCCAGCAGTTACACGACCGCGAACACTGAAGCTTTCTTT.

This rearrangement joins TRBV7-3 to TRBJ2-1; 11 bases map to TRBD2. Germline V gene lookup returns CDR1 SGHTA and CDR2 FQGTGA. Trimming removed 5 bases from V and 4 bases from J; junction bases left unmatched: 4. This CDR3 region has 15 residues. Here the CDR3 DNA reads TGTGCCAGCAGCCCCTCTAGCGGGAGGTACAATGAGCAGTTCTTC. Its translation is CASSPSSGRYNEQFF.

This clone has more than one count but fewer than ten. Different DNA sequences within this sample yield the same CDR3. V usage is TRBV5-1 and J usage is TRBJ2-3; the match to TRBD1 covers 8 bases. The CDR3 has 14 amino acids. Germline CDR1 reads SGHRS; CDR2 reads YFSETQ. Unmatched junction bases numbered 2, after V lost 4 bases and J lost 1 base. The CDR3 sequence is CASSLDRGTDTQYF. Here the CDR3 DNA reads TGCGCCAGCAGCCTGGACAGGGGCACAGATACGCAGTATTTT.

The chain links TRBV27 to TRBJ2-1; no clear D. Germline V gene lookup returns CDR1 MNHEY and CDR2 SMNVEV (reference sequence). The CDR3 loop spans 14 amino acids. V lost 7 bases to trimming and J lost 2 bases, with 12 bases between them. This CDR3 reads CASNGEGPYNEQFF. The CDR3 DNA sequence: TGTGCCAGCAATGGAGAAGGTCCCTACAATGAGCAGTTCTTC.

This clone has just one count. The rearrangement links TRBV5-4 to TRBJ2-3; 11 bases match TRBD1. Germline assignment: CDR1 SGHNT and CDR2 YYREEE (reference sequence). J lost 4 bases, V lost 4 bases, and 5 bases had no gene match. The CDR3 is 15 residues long. The CDR3 sequence: CASSRDRGTSDTQYF. Here the CDR3 DNA reads TGTGCCAGCAGCAGGGACAGGGGGACCTCAGATACGCAGTATTTT.

This clone was observed once. This rearrangement joins TRBV5-1 to TRBJ2-1; TRBD1 is a possible D gene (5 bases). Germline CDR1 SGHRS, CDR2 YFSETQ. The CDR3 runs 14 residues. V gave up 4 bases and J gave up 9 bases, with 17 bases separating them. The CDR3 DNA sequence: TGCGCCAGCAGCGAACAGAGTGGGGCAGGTGAGCAGTTCTTC. Translated, it gives CASSEQSGAGEQFF.

The chain is built from TRBV6-5 and TRBJ1-5; 8 bases are shared with TRBD1. Germline V gives CDR1 MNHEY, CDR2 SVGAGI. J gave up 6 bases and V 5 bases, and 6 bases lay outside the gene matches. The CDR3 is made up of 14 amino acids. The CDR3 loop is CASSETGVFQPQHF. CDR3 sequence (DNA): TGTGCCAGCAGTGAGACAGGGGTCTTTCAGCCCCAGCATTTT.